These 25 T cell receptor beta chains were sequenced from one sample in a study of blood T cell repertoires in COVID-19. The method was immunoSEQ multiplex PCR; TCRdb's version includes in-frame clones alone and lacks a portion of them. Of approximately 380,000 clones detected, around 85% appear once; the ten largest clones hold more than 3%. The sample was peripheral blood. All receptors derive from a woman aged 18-29 years with acute or convalescent COVID-19.

The V and J genes are TRBV2 and TRBJ1-6; D ambiguous. Per germline, CDR1 SNHLY and CDR2 FYNNEI. V lost 6 bases to trimming and J lost 18 bases, with 15 bases between them. The CDR3 totals 11 residues. CDR3 in amino acids: CASSEIGFPHF. DNA of the CDR3: TGTGCCAGCAGCGAAATCGGTTTTCCCCACTTT.

The V call is TRBV6-6, the J call TRBJ1-5; 9 nucleotides agree with TRBD1. Trimming removed 2 bases from V and 9 bases from J; junction bases left unmatched: 8. CDR1 is MNHNY, CDR2 SVGAGI, per germline (reference sequence). This CDR3 contains 15 residues. CDR3 region: CASSYDDRGRAPQHF. CDR3 DNA sequence: TGTGCCAGCAGTTACGATGACAGGGGGAGAGCGCCCCAGCATTTT.

The rearrangement joins TRBV2 to TRBJ2-7; maybe TRBD1 (5 bases). CDR1 is SNHLY and CDR2 is FYNNEI in the germline V gene. The CDR3 has 12 amino acids. With 7 bases removed from V and 3 bases from J, the gap between germline ends came to 10 bases. This chain's CDR3 is CASKGPGYEQYF. CDR3 nucleotide sequence: TGTGCCAGCAAGGGGCCCGGCTACGAGCAGTACTTC.

The chain combines TRBV30 with TRBJ2-7; 8 nucleotides line up with TRBD1. The CDR3 runs 15 residues. Per germline, CDR1 GTSNPN and CDR2 SVGIG (reference sequence). After removal of 0 bases from V and 3 bases from J, the junction contained 7 bases not matched to a gene. This CDR3 reads CAWSVGGQDHYEQYF. Written as DNA, the CDR3 is TGTGCCTGGAGTGTAGGGGGACAGGACCACTACGAGCAGTACTTC.

The V and J genes are TRBV6-6 and TRBJ1-1, with 8 bases identical to TRBD1. Germline values: CDR1 MNHNY, CDR2 SVGAGI (reference sequence). The CDR3 runs to 13 residues. The J segment lost 5 bases and the V segment lost 6 bases, leaving 5 bases of the junction unmatched. CDR3 DNA: TGTGCCAGCAGCCTACAGGGGGTGACTGAAGCTTTCTTT. Translation: CASSLQGVTEAFF.

The chain links TRBV11-1 to TRBJ2-7; 7 nucleotides match TRBD1. Germline loops: CDR1 SGHAT, CDR2 FQDESV (reference sequence). The CDR3 has 15 residues. The ends lost 5 bases at V and 3 bases at J; junction bases unmatched: 10. The CDR3 region is CASSLTRDSFYEQYF. The CDR3 nucleotides read TGTGCCAGCAGCCTCACCCGGGACAGTTTCTACGAGCAGTACTTC.

This clone was observed once. The chain recombines TRBV6-1 with TRBJ2-1; TRBD2 matches at 12 bases. This CDR3 is built from 14 residues. Trimming removed 2 bases from V and 8 bases from J; junction bases left unmatched: 1. Germline V gene sequence: CDR1 MNHNS, CDR2 SASEGT. CDR3: CASSELAGGDEQFF. For the CDR3, the DNA is TGTGCCAGCAGTGAACTAGCGGGAGGGGATGAGCAGTTCTTC.

The chain is built from TRBV4-2 and TRBJ2-1; 9 bases fit TRBD2. Germline V CDR1 and CDR2: LGHNA, YNFKEQ. V lost 0 bases to trimming and J lost 6 bases; unmatched junction nucleotides: 9. This CDR3 is 17 amino acids long. CDR3 in DNA: TGTGCCAGCAGCCAAGATAGGGTGGAGCGGGAGGTCAATGAGCAGTTCTTC. Protein sequence: CASSQDRVEREVNEQFF.

The CDR3 here is CASSRYPSEAFF. CDR3 bases: TGTGCCAGTAGTAGATACCCTAGTGAAGCTTTCTTT. The chain carries TRBV19 and TRBJ1-1; D remains unclear. The CDR3 is 12 amino acids. Germline V lookup: CDR1 LNHDA, CDR2 SQIVND (reference sequence). Trimming stripped 4 bases from V and 7 bases from J, with 10 bases between.

This clone was observed once. The chain uses TRBV18 and TRBJ2-1, with 8 positions matching TRBD1. This CDR3 spans 14 amino acids. Trimming removed 3 bases from V and 7 bases from J; junction bases left unmatched: 5. Germline CDR1 and CDR2: KGHSH and LQKENI. CDR3 bases: TGTGCCAGCTCACCCAGGACAGGGAGGAATGAGCAGTTCTTC. This codes for CASSPRTGRNEQFF.

This rearrangement joins TRBV2 to TRBJ1-5; D ambiguous. Germline V gene sequence: CDR1 SNHLY, CDR2 FYNNEI. The CDR3 is 12 residues long. The V end was cut by 6 bases, the J end by 9 bases, with 12 bases between. The CDR3 sequence is CASRWFPGPQHF. The CDR3 nucleotides read TGTGCCAGCAGGTGGTTCCCGGGGCCCCAGCATTTT.

This clone appeared a few times. The V call is TRBV6-1, the J call TRBJ1-4, with TRBD1 as a possible D gene (6 bases). The CDR3 is 15 amino acids. Germline V gene data show CDR1 as MNHNS and CDR2 as SASEGT. V lost 0 bases and J lost 8, with 13 bases in between. CDR3 coding DNA: TGTGCCAGCAGTGAAGCCGGGACAACTGTAGAAAAACTGTTTTTT. Translated, it gives CASSEAGTTVEKLFF.

The V call is TRBV5-1, the J call TRBJ1-5; TRBD1 aligns across 8 bases. This CDR3 has 15 residues. In germline, CDR1 is SGHRS, CDR2 YFSETQ. After removal of 0 bases from V and 4 bases from J, the junction contained 3 bases not matched to a gene. Here the CDR3 reads CASSLGQGKNQPQHF. The CDR3 bases are TGCGCCAGCAGCTTGGGACAGGGGAAAAATCAGCCCCAGCATTTT. The variable domain in full, with the rest retrieved from reference TRBV5-1 and TRBJ1-5, is KAGVTQTPRYLIKTRGQQVTLSCSPISGHRSVSWYQQTPGQGLQFLFEYFSETQRNKGNFPGRFSGRQFSNSRSEMNVSTLELGDSALYLCASSLGQGKNQPQHFGDGTRLSIL.

The V call is TRBV5-5, the J call TRBJ2-3; 12 nucleotides line up with TRBD2. The J segment lost 0 bases and the V segment lost 3 bases, leaving 2 bases of the junction unmatched. Germline CDR1 reads SGHKS; CDR2 reads YYEKEE (reference sequence). There are 16 residues in the CDR3. The CDR3 coding sequence is TGTGCCAGCAGCTCCCTAGCGGGGGGGAGCACAGATACGCAGTATTTT. This codes for CASSSLAGGSTDTQYF.

This chain joins TRBV28 and TRBJ2-7, with 13 bases matching TRBD2. The CDR3 has 14 amino acids. With 4 bases clipped from V and 12 bases from J, the junction kept 9 bases outside the gene matches. Germline V lookup: CDR1 MDHEN, CDR2 SYDVKM. The CDR3 nucleotides are TGTGCCAGCAGTTCCCTACTAGCGGGAGGGATCCCGTACTTC. This sequence encodes CASSSLLAGGIPYF.

This chain's CDR3 is CASNWFGQPQHF. The CDR3 DNA reads TGTGCCAGTAACTGGTTCGGGCAGCCCCAGCATTTT. V gene TRBV19 combines with J gene TRBJ1-5; D unresolved. The V gene lost 7 bases and the J gene lost 7 bases, with 11 bases spanning the gap. The CDR3 is 12 residues long. CDR1 LNHDA and CDR2 SQIVND come from the germline V gene (reference sequence).

V usage is TRBV11-2 and J usage is TRBJ1-2; D is unresolved. The germline CDR1 and CDR2 sequences are SGHAT and FQNNGV. The CDR3 consists of 14 residues. V lost 3 bases to trimming and J lost 8 bases, with 16 bases between them. CDR3: CASSFSPPSAGYTF. The CDR3 DNA sequence: TGTGCCAGCAGCTTTTCCCCCCCATCTGCGGGCTACACCTTC.

The CDR3 bases are TGTGCCAGCTCACCAGGCTCCGGACAGGGGGATTCTGAAAAACTGTTTTTT. Its translation is CASSPGSGQGDSEKLFF. The rearrangement links TRBV18 to TRBJ1-4, with 10 bases identical to TRBD1. After removal of 2 bases from V and 7 bases from J, the junction contained 10 bases not matched to a gene. CDR3 length: 17 residues. CDR1 and CDR2 (germline): KGHSH, LQKENI.

The J gene is TRBJ2-7, the V gene TRBV5-4, with 9 nucleotides matching TRBD1. The length of the CDR3 is 16 residues. Unmatched junction bases numbered 14, after V lost 3 bases and J lost 7 bases. Germline V gene sequence: CDR1 SGHNT, CDR2 YYREEE (reference sequence). CDR3 sequence reads: CASSSLAGTGTQEQYF. For the CDR3, the DNA is TGTGCCAGCAGCTCCTTGGCCGGGACAGGGACGCAAGAGCAGTACTTC.

This chain links TRBV9 with TRBJ2-1, with D unclear. This CDR3 comprises 13 residues. Trimming left V 1 base short and J 1 base short, with 3 bases between. Germline CDR1 SGDLS, CDR2 YYNGEE. The CDR3 sequence is CASSVLSYNEQFF. The CDR3 DNA reads TGTGCCAGCAGCGTACTTTCCTACAATGAGCAGTTCTTC.

The chain joins TRBV6-5 to TRBJ1-2; D unresolved. There are 12 residues in the CDR3. Trimming cost V 2 bases and J 5 bases, with 6 bases left between them. Germline lookup yields CDR1 MNHEY and CDR2 SVGAGI. This chain's CDR3 is CASSYGGYGYTF. The DNA of the CDR3 is TGTGCCAGCAGTTACGGAGGGTATGGCTACACCTTC.

This clone has only a few counts. The chain combines TRBV10-1 with TRBJ2-7; TRBD2 matches at 9 bases. In germline, CDR1 is WNHNN, CDR2 SYGVQD (reference sequence). This CDR3 is 16 amino acids long. The V gene end was trimmed by 4 bases and the J gene end by 3 bases; junction bases not matched to a gene: 10. Here the CDR3 DNA reads TGCGCCAGCAGTGGGAAACGAGCGGGGGGCCTCTACGAGCAGTACTTC. Translation: CASSGKRAGGLYEQYF.

This rearrangement joins TRBV6-5 to TRBJ1-1; D is unclear. V lost 2 bases, J lost 4 bases, and 11 bases lay in between. This CDR3 is 14 amino acids long. CDR1 and CDR2 (germline): MNHEY, SVGAGI. The CDR3 here is CASSYLGGGTEAFF. The CDR3 DNA reads as TGTGCCAGCAGTTACCTCGGAGGAGGCACTGAAGCTTTCTTT.

The chain employs TRBV9 and TRBJ2-7; TRBD2 is a possible D gene (5 bases). Germline V CDR1 and CDR2: SGDLS, YYNGEE. The CDR3 has 13 amino acids. The germline V and J ends were trimmed by 3 bases and 5 bases, with 12 bases remaining between them. CDR3 coding DNA: TGTGCCAGCAGCGAAAGAGCGGAAAACGAGCAGTACTTC. Its translation: CASSERAENEQYF. Filled out from reference TRBV9 and TRBJ2-7, the complete variable domain reads DSGVTQTPKHLITATGQRVTLRCSPRSGDLSVYWYQQSLDQGLQFLIQYYNGEERAKGNILERFSAQQFPDLHSELNLSSLELGDSALYFCASSERAENEQYFGPGTRLTVT.

The gene calls are TRBV11-2 and TRBJ2-7; a weak D match, TRBD1 (6 bases). V lost 1 base and J 4 bases, leaving 20 bases between the germline ends. The CDR3 spans 17 residues. In germline, CDR1 is SGHAT, CDR2 FQNNGV. The CDR3 DNA is TGTGCCAGCAGCTTAGTCCGTTCTTCAGGGGTGGAGTACGAGCAGTACTTC. It encodes CASSLVRSSGVEYEQYF.